What follows are 3 T cell receptor beta chains derived from one specimen sequenced in a study of T cells in Graves' hyperthyroidism and ophthalmopathy. Amplification of TCR beta CDR3 regions used RNA as the template. Carried out on the TCR CDR3, a first-round RT-PCR used the HTBI primer set. TCRdb re-analysed the multiplex PCR reads in MiXCR, keeping a single row per CDR3 protein. There are 300,000 to 450,000 distinct CDR3 sequences in the sample; 13% occur only once, and roughly 20% lies in the top ten. The sample taken for sequencing was blood. The receptors stem from a man aged 30-40 years with Graves' hyperthyroidism that later progressed to Graves' ophthalmopathy.

This clonotype has at least ten counts. The V call is TRBV20-1, the J call TRBJ2-1; perhaps D is TRBD1 or TRBD2 (5 bases each). Germline CDR1 and CDR2: DFQATT and SNEGSKA (reference sequence). The CDR3 runs to 14 residues. Trimming shortened V by 1 base and J by 3 bases, and 10 bases separated the two germline ends. The DNA of the CDR3 is TGCAGTGCTAGAGTGTCAGGGAGCTACAATGAGCAGTTCTTC. Residues: CSARVSGSYNEQFF.

This clonotype came up a few times. The genes are TRBV7-9 and TRBJ2-3; D may be TRBD1 (5 bases). This CDR3 has 14 residues. Germline V gene sequence: CDR1 SEHNR, CDR2 FQNEAQ (reference sequence). The V gene lost 6 bases and the J gene lost 4 bases, with 14 bases spanning the gap. The CDR3: CASSPTTAPDTQYF. Here the CDR3 DNA reads TGTGCCAGCAGTCCCACGACAGCTCCAGATACGCAGTATTTT.

This clonotype occurred many times. The chain carries TRBV27 and TRBJ1-4; 7 bases agree with TRBD1. Per the germline V gene, CDR1 is MNHEY and CDR2 is SMNVEV (reference sequence). V lost 6 bases and J lost 6; bases outside the gene matches: 10. This CDR3 contains 15 residues. The CDR3 DNA reads as TGTGCCAGCAGAGTAACAGGGGCGCGAGATGAAAAACTGTTTTTT. Its translation is CASRVTGARDEKLFF.